A single sample gave rise to the 15 T cell receptor beta chains below, sequenced in a study of Ad26.COV2.S vaccination and SARS-CoV-2 variants. Treatment indicated: over 15 received Ad26.COV2.S at low or high dose, single or two shots; about 5 received placebo; per-sample allocation not given. Material that was analyzed had been drawn on day 63 after the first vaccine or placebo injection. Using immunoSEQ multiplex PCR, the repertoire was profiled, and TCRdb retains in-frame clones only, with some absent. The sample consists of more than 300,000 clones, around 84% of them appearing once. The input for sequencing was peripheral blood, taken in a trial of Ad26.COV2.S vaccine versus placebo. These TCRs come from a person between 18 and 65 years old who received the Ad26.COV2.S COVID-19 vaccine or a placebo.

Only one count was recorded for this clone. The chain joins TRBV30 to TRBJ1-5; no reliable D call. Trimming took 0 bases from V and 4 from J, leaving 13 bases between them. CDR3 length: 15 residues. Germline V gene lookup returns CDR1 GTSNPN and CDR2 SVGIG (reference sequence). The CDR3 loop is CAWSVPPGINQPQHF. CDR3 coding DNA: TGTGCCTGGAGTGTACCGCCTGGCATTAATCAGCCCCAGCATTTT.

V gene TRBV6-5 combines with J gene TRBJ1-1, with D possibly matching TRBD1 (5 bases). Germline CDR1 reads MNHEY; CDR2 reads SVGAGI. CDR3 length: 13 residues. Trimming removed 5 bases from V and 6 bases from J, with 13 bases in between. CDR3 protein: CASSRGAVAEAFF. CDR3 DNA sequence: TGTGCCAGCAGTCGAGGGGCCGTGGCTGAAGCTTTCTTT.

The chain uses TRBV7-2 and TRBJ2-7; D gene unclear. From germline, CDR1 is SGHTA and CDR2 FQGNSA. The ends were cut back, 3 bases at V and 2 bases at J, with 11 bases in the middle. This CDR3 has 14 amino acids. CDR3 sequence (DNA): TGTGCCAGCAGCTTGAGCCACCTGCCCTACGAGCAGTACTTC. Its protein is CASSLSHLPYEQYF.

This clone occurred a few times. Different DNA sequences within this sample yield the same CDR3. The V gene is TRBV3-1 (or the pseudogene TRBV3-2), the J gene TRBJ1-5; 9 nucleotides line up with TRBD1. The CDR3 has 14 amino acids. Germline lookup yields CDR1 LGHDT and CDR2 YNNKEL (reference sequence). Trimming cost V 4 bases and J 2 bases; bases outside gene matches: 0. The CDR3, as DNA: TGTGCCAGCAGCCGACAGGGGGGCAATCAGCCCCAGCATTTT. It specifies CASSRQGGNQPQHF.

CDR3 region: CASSRETGNSGNTIYF. The CDR3 DNA reads as TGTGCCAGCAGCCGAGAGACAGGGAACTCTGGAAACACCATATATTTT. The J gene is TRBJ1-3, the V gene TRBV3-1 (or the pseudogene TRBV3-2); 7 positions match TRBD1. Losses at the gene ends were 4 bases for V and 0 bases for J; bases not matched to a gene: 6. Germline V lookup: CDR1 LGHDT, CDR2 YNNKEL (reference sequence). The CDR3 is 16 residues long.

The gene calls are TRBV5-1 and TRBJ2-2; TRBD2 matches at 8 bases. There are 17 residues in the CDR3. With 4 bases clipped from V and 1 base from J, the junction kept 9 bases outside the gene matches. Germline V gene lookup returns CDR1 SGHRS and CDR2 YFSETQ. The chain's CDR3 is CASSNPSSGGNTGELFF. DNA for the CDR3: TGCGCCAGCAGCAACCCCTCGAGCGGGGGGAACACCGGGGAGCTGTTTTTT.

V and J are TRBV7-9 and TRBJ1-1, with D unclear. From germline, CDR1 is SEHNR and CDR2 FQNEAQ (reference sequence). The germline V and J ends were trimmed by 7 bases and 3 bases, with 15 bases remaining between them. This CDR3 is 14 amino acids long. CDR3 loop: CASNEGGWDTEAFF. CDR3 nucleotide sequence: TGTGCCAGCAATGAGGGAGGGTGGGACACTGAAGCTTTCTTT.

The chain couples TRBV18 to TRBJ2-3; no definite D call. The germline V and J ends were trimmed by 1 base and 4 bases, with 6 bases remaining between them. The CDR3 totals 13 residues. The germline V gene encodes CDR1 KGHSH and CDR2 LQKENI. The CDR3 sequence: CASSPRAPDTQYF. The CDR3, as DNA: TGTGCCAGCTCACCACGGGCCCCAGATACGCAGTATTTT.

This chain uses TRBV30 with TRBJ1-2; D is unresolved. The V end was cut by 0 bases, the J end by 3 bases, with 8 bases between. Looked up from germline, CDR1 is GTSNPN and CDR2 is SVGIG (reference sequence). This CDR3 is 13 amino acids long. The CDR3 sequence: CAWSVPPDYGYTF. The CDR3 region has the DNA TGTGCCTGGAGTGTACCCCCGGACTATGGCTACACCTTC.

This chain uses TRBV7-2 with TRBJ2-2; 14 nucleotides line up with TRBD2. CDR1 is SGHTA and CDR2 is FQGNSA in the germline V gene. This CDR3 has 16 amino acids. The junction had 5 bases not matched to a gene; V was cut back by 5 bases and J by 6 bases. CDR3: CASSQPTSGGAGELFF. In DNA form, the CDR3 reads TGTGCCAGCAGCCAGCCGACTAGCGGGGGGGCCGGGGAGCTGTTTTTT.

This sequence joins TRBV12-5 and TRBJ2-1; D gene unclear. This CDR3 has 10 residues. With 0 bases removed from V and 12 bases from J, the gap between germline ends came to 3 bases. Germline V gene sequence: CDR1 LGHNT, CDR2 FRNRAP. As DNA, the CDR3 is TGTGCTAGTGGTTTGGTAGCGCAGTTCTTC. It codes for CASGLVAQFF.

The chain links TRBV28 to TRBJ1-2; D ambiguous. Trimming removed 1 base at V and 8 bases at J, with 11 bases between. The CDR3 runs 13 residues. Germline V gene sequence: CDR1 MDHEN, CDR2 SYDVKM. CDR3 protein: CASSLSGAEGYTF. CDR3 coding DNA: TGTGCCAGCAGTTTATCGGGCGCGGAGGGCTACACCTTC.

This clone was counted once. This chain uses TRBV19 with TRBJ2-2, with TRBD1 matching 9 bases. Germline V lookup: CDR1 LNHDA, CDR2 SQIVND (reference sequence). Unmatched junction bases numbered 15, after V lost 5 bases and J lost 8 bases. This CDR3 contains 17 residues. The CDR3 loop reads CASSGLGTGRTLGELFF. The CDR3 DNA reads TGTGCCAGTAGTGGATTAGGGACAGGGAGGACACTTGGGGAGCTGTTTTTT.

J is TRBJ1-4 and V is TRBV18; no clear D gene. The CDR3 runs to 16 residues. V lost 3 bases to trimming and J lost 0 bases, with 11 bases between them. Germline CDR1 KGHSH, CDR2 LQKENI. The CDR3 region has the DNA TGTGCCAGCTCACCGAACCAGGAATCAACTAATGAAAAACTGTTTTTT. Encoded protein: CASSPNQESTNEKLFF.

This clone was detected only once. The chain links TRBV2 to TRBJ1-2; a possible D gene is TRBD1 (5 bases). CDR3 size: 14 residues. From germline, CDR1 is SNHLY and CDR2 FYNNEI. V lost 6 bases, J lost 8 bases, and 19 bases lay in between. CDR3 sequence (DNA): TGTGCCAGCAGCGTCTCGGGACTTATAAGGGGCTACACCTTC. It yields the protein CASSVSGLIRGYTF. Supplemented by reference TRBV2 and TRBJ1-2, the full variable domain reads EPEVTQTPSHQVTQMGQEVILRCVPISNHLYFYWYRQILGQKVEFLVSFYNNEISEKSEIFDDQFSVERPDGSNFTLKIRSTKLEDSAMYFCASSVSGLIRGYTFGSGTRLTVV.